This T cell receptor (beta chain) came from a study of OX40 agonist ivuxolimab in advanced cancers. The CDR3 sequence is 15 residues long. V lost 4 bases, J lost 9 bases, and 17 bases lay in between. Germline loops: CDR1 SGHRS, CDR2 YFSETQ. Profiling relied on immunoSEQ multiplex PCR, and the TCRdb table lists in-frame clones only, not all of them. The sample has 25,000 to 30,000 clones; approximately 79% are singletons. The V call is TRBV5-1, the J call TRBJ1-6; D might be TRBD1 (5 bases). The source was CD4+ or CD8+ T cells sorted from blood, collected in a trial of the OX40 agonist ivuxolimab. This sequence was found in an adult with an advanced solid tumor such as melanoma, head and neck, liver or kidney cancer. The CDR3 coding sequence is TGCGCCAGCAGCGATGTGTGGGGGGGTAGTTCACCCCTCCACTTT. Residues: CASSDVWGGSSPLHF.